Listed below are T cell receptor beta chains from one sample, sequenced in a study of blood T cells in healthy people across ages. One entry per CDR3 protein results from TCRdb running MiXCR on the 5' RACE reads. The table lists roughly 2 million distinct CDR3 sequences, 49% of them singletons. Material: blood. The receptor set was obtained from a woman in her thirties or forties in good health. The conserved cysteine and the conserved F or W are not part of the CDR3 here.

v_gene	j_gene	CDR3aa
TRBV5-1	TRBJ2-5	ASSLTTSLETQY
TRBV6-5	TRBJ1-1	ASRRNRLNTEAF
TRBV20-1	TRBJ2-3	SAGTGLLNTDTQY
TRBV6-2/TRBV6-3	TRBJ2-1	ASSYSRGAAEYNEQF
TRBV6-5	TRBJ1-2	ASSSVPRGYGYT
TRBV7-2	TRBJ1-5	ASSSDPGGAFQH
TRBV6-5	TRBJ2-1	ASSYSNSGVDEQF
TRBV11-2	TRBJ2-1	ASSYIDRGYNEQF
TRBV20-1	TRBJ1-2	SARGPQLYGYT
TRBV18	TRBJ2-1	ASSTVGSFNNEQF
TRBV29-1	TRBJ1-2	SVRDYYGYT
TRBV6-5	TRBJ2-5	ASSPLEWQETQY
TRBV27	TRBJ2-1	ASGLNLAKQF
TRBV2	TRBJ2-2	ASRSGWPNTGELF
TRBV5-1	TRBJ1-1	ASSIGGEAF
TRBV6-1	TRBJ2-3	ASSSRDRAPRSTDTQY
TRBV6-5	TRBJ2-5	ASSYRGIQETQY